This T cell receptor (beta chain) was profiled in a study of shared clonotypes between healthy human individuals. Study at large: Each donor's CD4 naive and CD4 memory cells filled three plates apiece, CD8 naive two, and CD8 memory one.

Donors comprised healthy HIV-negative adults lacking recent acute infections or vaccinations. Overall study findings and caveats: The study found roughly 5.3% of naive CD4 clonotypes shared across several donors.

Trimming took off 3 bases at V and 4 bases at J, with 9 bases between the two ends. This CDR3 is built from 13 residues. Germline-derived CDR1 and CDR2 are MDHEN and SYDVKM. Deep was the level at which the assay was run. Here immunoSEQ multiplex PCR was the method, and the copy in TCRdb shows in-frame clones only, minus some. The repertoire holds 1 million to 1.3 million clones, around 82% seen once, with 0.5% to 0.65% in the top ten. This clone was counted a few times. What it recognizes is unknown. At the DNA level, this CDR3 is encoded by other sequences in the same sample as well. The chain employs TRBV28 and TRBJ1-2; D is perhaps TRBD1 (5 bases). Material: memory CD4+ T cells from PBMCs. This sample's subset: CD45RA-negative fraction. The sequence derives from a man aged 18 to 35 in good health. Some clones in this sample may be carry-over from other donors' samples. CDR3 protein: CASSFGGTYGYTF. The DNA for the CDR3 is TGTGCCAGCAGTTTCGGGGGGACCTATGGCTACACCTTC.